The 26 T cell receptor beta chains below were found in one sample sequenced in a study of blood T cell repertoires in COVID-19. Clones were sequenced by immunoSEQ multiplex PCR, and TCRdb holds only the in-frame ones, with some missing. The data contain a few hundred thousand clones, around 87% of them singletons. Input material: peripheral blood. The receptor set was obtained from an older woman with active or convalescent COVID-19.

The chain joins TRBV6-5 to TRBJ2-7, with D possibly matching TRBD2 (5 bases). With 4 bases removed from V and 2 bases from J, the gap between germline ends came to 15 bases. There are 15 residues in the CDR3. The germline gives CDR1 MNHEY, CDR2 SVGAGI. The CDR3 region is CASSSQDGLTYEQYF. Here the CDR3 DNA reads TGTGCCAGCAGTTCCCAAGACGGACTCACCTACGAGCAGTACTTC.

This chain uses TRBV7-2 with TRBJ2-7; maybe TRBD2 (7 bases). The CDR3 is 16 residues long. Germline CDR1 and CDR2: SGHTA and FQGNSA. V lost 5 bases, J lost 2 bases, and 19 bases lay in between. The CDR3 spells CASSRVRGARTYEQYF. The CDR3 region has the DNA TGTGCCAGCAGCCGGGTCCGGGGGGCCCGAACCTACGAGCAGTACTTC.

This clone came up once. In DNA, the CDR3 is TGTGCCAGCAGCTTCCGGTCGAGACAGGGAGATGAAAAACTGTTTTTT. Protein sequence: CASSFRSRQGDEKLFF. V and J are TRBV13 and TRBJ1-4; 7 bases are shared with TRBD1. Germline CDR1 PRHDT, CDR2 FYEKMQ (reference sequence). J was trimmed by 6 bases and V by 3 bases; bases with no gene match: 10. CDR3 length equals 16 residues.

The chain uses TRBV7-9 and TRBJ2-5; 7 positions match TRBD1. Germline assignment: CDR1 SEHNR and CDR2 FQNEAQ (reference sequence). The CDR3 has 14 amino acids. The V segment lost 4 bases and the J segment 3 bases; nucleotides outside the gene matches: 5. The CDR3: CASSSGQKKETQYF. CDR3 nucleotide sequence: TGTGCCAGCAGCTCGGGACAGAAAAAAGAGACCCAGTACTTC.

The V and J genes are TRBV6-5 and TRBJ2-4; maybe TRBD2 (7 bases). Germline CDR1 MNHEY, CDR2 SVGAGI. This CDR3 contains 13 residues. The V and J ends lost 11 bases and 2 bases respectively, with 13 bases between them. CDR3 sequence (DNA): TGTGCCGGAGGGGGGGCACCCAAAAACATTCAGTACTTC. Encoded protein: CAGGGAPKNIQYF.

The gene calls are TRBV7-2 and TRBJ1-2; a possible D gene is TRBD1 (5 bases). V was pared by 0 bases and J by 7 bases, with 15 bases between. CDR3 length: 15 amino acids. From germline, CDR1 is SGHTA and CDR2 FQGNSA. The CDR3 here is CASSLALTEVSGYTF. The CDR3 bases are TGTGCCAGCAGCTTAGCTCTGACAGAAGTGAGTGGCTACACCTTC.

This chain links TRBV19 with TRBJ1-4; the D gene is possibly TRBD1 (5 bases). Trimming shortened V by 6 bases and J by 0 bases, and 14 bases separated the two germline ends. The CDR3 has 16 amino acids. CDR1 is LNHDA and CDR2 is SQIVND in the germline V gene (reference sequence). The CDR3 DNA reads TGTGCCAGTAGCTCCCGGGGGTTTGCAACTAATGAAAAACTGTTTTTT. Protein product: CASSSRGFATNEKLFF.

V is TRBV18 and J is TRBJ2-3; D is uncertain. Germline CDR1 is KGHSH and CDR2 is LQKENI. V lost 5 bases, J lost 3 bases, and 6 bases lay in between. This CDR3 has 12 amino acids. The chain's CDR3 is CASSSRTDTQYF. The CDR3, as DNA: TGTGCCAGCTCATCGAGAACAGATACGCAGTATTTT. The variable domain in full, with the rest retrieved from reference TRBV18 and TRBJ2-3, is NAGVMQNPRHLVRRRGQEARLRCSPMKGHSHVYWYRQLPEEGLKFMVYLQKENIIDESGMPKERFSAEFPKEGPSILRIQQVVRGDSAAYFCASSSRTDTQYFGPGTRLTVL.

The chain couples TRBV6-5 to TRBJ2-1, with 12 bases matching TRBD2. Unmatched junction bases numbered 12, after V lost 3 bases and J lost 12 bases. CDR1 MNHEY and CDR2 SVGAGI come from the germline V gene. The CDR3 spans 16 residues. CDR3 residues: CASSYAGTSGSGGQFF. The DNA for the CDR3 is TGTGCCAGCAGTTATGCCGGGACTAGCGGGTCGGGCGGGCAGTTCTTC.

V is TRBV12-3 or TRBV12-4 and J is TRBJ1-6; 7 bases agree with TRBD1. V shed 5 bases and J 10 bases; nucleotides not matched to a gene: 5. The CDR3 runs to 13 residues. CDR3 in amino acids: CASSQTGLSPLHF. The CDR3 bases are TGTGCCAGCAGTCAGACAGGGCTATCACCCCTCCACTTT.

The CDR3 DNA sequence: TGTGCCAGCAGCCATTCGGGACAACCACATCAGCCCCAGCATTTT. Translating it yields CASSHSGQPHQPQHF. The chain carries TRBV5-5 and TRBJ1-5; tentatively, D is TRBD1 (6 bases). The CDR3 sequence is 15 residues long. CDR1 is SGHKS and CDR2 is YYEKEE in the germline V gene (reference sequence). Between the trimmed V and J ends, which lost 4 bases and 5 bases, there was a span of 16 bases.

This clone was seen only a few times. The chain is built from TRBV6-2 or TRBV6-3 and TRBJ1-1, with D maybe TRBD1 (5 bases). Germline loops: CDR1 MNHEY, CDR2 SVGEGT. V gave up 2 bases and J gave up 7 bases, with 11 bases separating them. There are 13 residues in the CDR3. The DNA of the CDR3 is TGTGCCAGCAGTTACCTGCGGGGGAATGAAGCTTTCTTT. Protein sequence: CASSYLRGNEAFF.

The chain links TRBV27 to TRBJ1-2; maybe TRBD1 (5 bases). The germline gives CDR1 MNHEY, CDR2 SMNVEV (reference sequence). This CDR3 contains 14 residues. With 5 bases removed from V and 3 bases from J, the gap between germline ends came to 13 bases. CDR3 DNA: TGTGCCAGCAGTCCCCGGGGGTCCTACTATGGCTACACCTTC. This codes for CASSPRGSYYGYTF.

The chain recombines TRBV7-9 with TRBJ2-7, with 9 bases identical to TRBD2. This CDR3 has 18 residues. Germline CDR1 and CDR2: SEHNR and FQNEAQ (reference sequence). Unmatched junction bases numbered 16, after V lost 2 bases and J lost 5 bases. The chain's CDR3 is CASSLTQTRGGAGDEQYF. The CDR3 nucleotides read TGTGCCAGCAGCTTAACCCAGACTCGCGGGGGGGCGGGAGACGAGCAGTACTTC.

The rearrangement joins TRBV6-2 or TRBV6-3 to TRBJ1-2; D call uncertain. In germline, CDR1 is MNHEY, CDR2 SVGEGT. The CDR3 is 13 residues long. Deletions cut 2 bases from V and 8 bases from J, with 12 bases between. CDR3 nucleotide sequence: TGTGCCAGCAGTTACCCGCAGATTTACGGCTACACCTTC. It yields the protein CASSYPQIYGYTF.

V is TRBV9 and J is TRBJ1-4; no clear D gene. The CDR3 length is 14 residues. CDR1 is SGDLS, CDR2 YYNGEE, per germline. V lost 6 bases and J 8 bases, leaving 17 bases between the germline ends. The DNA of the CDR3 is TGTGCCAGCACCCCCGCCGATACTCGAGAAAAACTGTTTTTT. It yields the protein CASTPADTREKLFF.

The chain recombines TRBV12-3 or TRBV12-4 with TRBJ1-2; maybe TRBD1 (5 bases). V was pared by 5 bases and J by 5 bases, with 12 bases between. The CDR3 contains 13 residues. CDR3 bases: TGTGCCAGCAGTACCGACAGACAGTATGGCTACACCTTC. It codes for CASSTDRQYGYTF.

The chain links TRBV19 to TRBJ2-2, with TRBD2 matching 12 bases. Germline V gene sequence: CDR1 LNHDA, CDR2 SQIVND (reference sequence). The CDR3 covers 14 residues. Trimming removed 9 bases from V and 4 bases from J; junction bases left unmatched: 3. DNA of the CDR3: TGTGCCAGCTCGACTAGCGGGGGCACCGGGGAGCTGTTTTTT. It is translated as CASSTSGGTGELFF.

The chain combines TRBV24-1 with TRBJ2-7, with TRBD1 identical over 12 bases. The CDR3 consists of 15 residues. Germline lookup yields CDR1 KGHDR and CDR2 SFDVKD. J lost 5 bases, V lost 6 bases, and 7 bases had no gene match. The CDR3 coding sequence is TGTGCCACCAGTCTGGGGACAGGGGGCTTCAACGAGCAGTACTTC. It codes for CATSLGTGGFNEQYF.

The chain uses TRBV19 and TRBJ2-2; D perhaps matches TRBD1 (6 bases). V was trimmed by 4 bases and J by 4 bases, leaving 13 bases between them. Germline CDR1 reads LNHDA; CDR2 reads SQIVND (reference sequence). CDR3 length equals 15 residues. CDR3 coding DNA: TGTGCCAGTAGTACTCGGACAGAACCCACCGGGGAGCTGTTTTTT. This sequence encodes CASSTRTEPTGELFF.

The V and J genes are TRBV10-3 and TRBJ1-5; TRBD1 matches at 10 bases. The trim removed 0 bases at V and 11 bases at J, leaving 10 bases unmatched. Germline CDR1 is ENHRY and CDR2 is SYGVKD. The CDR3 covers 16 residues. DNA of the CDR3: TGTGCCATCAGTGAGTCTCGGGACAGGGGACGACTTGCCCAGCATTTT. Translated, it gives CAISESRDRGRLAQHF.

This chain uses TRBV5-5 with TRBJ2-3; 7 bases align to TRBD1. Looked up from germline, CDR1 is SGHKS and CDR2 is YYEKEE (reference sequence). CDR3 length: 15 amino acids. V trimming: 4 bases; J trimming: 2 bases; junction bases outside the gene matches: 7. The CDR3 loop reads CASSAGQDYTDTQYF. Here the CDR3 DNA reads TGTGCCAGCAGCGCCGGACAGGATTACACAGATACGCAGTATTTT.

This chain uses TRBV7-2 with TRBJ2-7, with TRBD2 matching 10 bases. Germline V gene lookup returns CDR1 SGHTA and CDR2 FQGNSA. Trimming took 3 bases from V and 7 from J; bases not matched to a gene: 9. This CDR3 is 15 amino acids long. In DNA form, the CDR3 reads TGTGCCAGCAGCTTTGGGGTAGCGGGGGGTGGTGAGCAGTACTTC. Translation gives CASSFGVAGGGEQYF.

This sequence joins TRBV6-5 and TRBJ1-5, with a possible D match to TRBD1 (5 bases). The CDR3 runs to 15 residues. Germline values: CDR1 MNHEY, CDR2 SVGAGI. With 5 bases removed from V and 7 bases from J, the gap between germline ends came to 18 bases. CDR3 DNA sequence: TGTGCCAGCAGTCAGACCAGGGTCCTGGGGCAGCCCCAGCATTTT. Protein product: CASSQTRVLGQPQHF.

The genes are TRBV6-5 and TRBJ1-1, with D possibly TRBD1 on 5 matching bases. Deletions cut 7 bases from V and 0 bases from J, with 12 bases between. The CDR3 sequence is 14 residues long. The germline V gene encodes CDR1 MNHEY and CDR2 SVGAGI. The CDR3 nucleotides are TGTGCCAGCAATCACAGGCCTTTGAACACTGAAGCTTTCTTT. Protein product: CASNHRPLNTEAFF.

The chain is built from TRBV19 and TRBJ1-5, with D possibly being TRBD1 (6 bases). Germline V gene sequence: CDR1 LNHDA, CDR2 SQIVND (reference sequence). V lost 3 bases and J lost 8, with 11 bases in between. The CDR3 loop spans 13 amino acids. This CDR3 is CASSMGGGEPQHF. CDR3 bases: TGTGCCAGTAGTATGGGAGGGGGGGAGCCCCAGCATTTT.